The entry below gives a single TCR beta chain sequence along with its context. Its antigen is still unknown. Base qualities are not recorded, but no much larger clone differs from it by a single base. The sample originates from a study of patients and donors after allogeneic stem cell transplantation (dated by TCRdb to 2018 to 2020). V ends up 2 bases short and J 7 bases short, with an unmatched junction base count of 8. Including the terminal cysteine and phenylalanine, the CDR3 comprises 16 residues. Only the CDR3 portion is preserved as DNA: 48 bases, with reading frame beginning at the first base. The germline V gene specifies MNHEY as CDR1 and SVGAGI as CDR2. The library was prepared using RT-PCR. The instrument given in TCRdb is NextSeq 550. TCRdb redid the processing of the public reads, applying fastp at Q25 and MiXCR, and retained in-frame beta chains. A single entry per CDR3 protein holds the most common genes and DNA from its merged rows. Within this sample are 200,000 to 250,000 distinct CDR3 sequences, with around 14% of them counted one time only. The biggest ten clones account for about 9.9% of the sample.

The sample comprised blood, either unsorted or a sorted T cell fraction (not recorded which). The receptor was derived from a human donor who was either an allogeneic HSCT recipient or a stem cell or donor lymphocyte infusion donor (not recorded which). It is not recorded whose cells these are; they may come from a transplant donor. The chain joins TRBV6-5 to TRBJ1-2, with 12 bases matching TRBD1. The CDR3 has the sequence CASSYEGGQGAFGYTF. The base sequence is TGTGCCAGCAGTTACGAAGGGGGACAGGGGGCTTTTGGCTACACCTTC.